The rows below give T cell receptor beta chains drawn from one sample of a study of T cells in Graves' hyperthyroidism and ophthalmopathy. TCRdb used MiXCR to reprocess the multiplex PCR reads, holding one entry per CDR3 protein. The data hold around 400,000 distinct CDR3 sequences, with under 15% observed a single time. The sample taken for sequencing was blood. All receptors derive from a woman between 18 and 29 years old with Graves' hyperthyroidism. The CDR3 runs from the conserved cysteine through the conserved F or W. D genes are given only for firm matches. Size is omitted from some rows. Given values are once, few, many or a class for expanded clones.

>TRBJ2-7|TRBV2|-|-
TGTGCCAGCACCTCCGGGCCAAACTACGAGCAGTACTTC
CASTSGPNYEQYF
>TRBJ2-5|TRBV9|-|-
TGTGCCAGCAGCGACGCCATTGGAGCGATTGAGACCCAGTACTTC
CASSDAIGAIETQYF
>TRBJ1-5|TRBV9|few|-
TGTGCCAGCAGCGTAGGGGGTGTTAATCAGCCCCAGCATTTT
CASSVGGVNQPQHF
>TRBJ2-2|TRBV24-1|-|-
TGTGCCACCAGTGATTTGACACCTCTCAACACCGGGGGGCTGTTTTTT
CATSDLTPLNTGGLFF
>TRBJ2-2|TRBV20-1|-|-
TGCAGTGCTAGAGATTATCGCGCCGATTTCGTTGGACAGCCGCACGGGGAGCTGTTTTTT
CSARDYRADFVGQPHGELFF
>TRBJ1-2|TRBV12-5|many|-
TGTGCTAGTGGTTTGCCGACAGGTGGAGGCTACACCTTC
CASGLPTGGGYTF
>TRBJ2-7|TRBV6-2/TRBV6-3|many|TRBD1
TGTGCCAGCAGGAGGGACAGAGACTACGAGCAGTACTTC
CASRRDRDYEQYF
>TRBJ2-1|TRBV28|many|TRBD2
TGTGCCAGTGGGGGGGAAAGGAATGAGCAGTTCTTC
CASGGERNEQFF
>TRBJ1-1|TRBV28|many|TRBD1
TGTGCCAGCAGTTTAAAGGGACTGGGACAGGGGAATAACCTCGGTGAAGCTTTCTTT
CASSLKGLGQGNNLGEAFF
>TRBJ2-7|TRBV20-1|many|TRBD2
TGCAGTGCTTCTCGACTAGCGGGAGCTCACGAGCAGTACTTC
CSASRLAGAHEQYF
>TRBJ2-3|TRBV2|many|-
TGTGCCAGCAGTTCCGAGCCCTTAGCAGTTAGCACAGATACGCAGTATTTT
CASSSEPLAVSTDTQYF
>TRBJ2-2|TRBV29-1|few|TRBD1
TGCAGCGTTGAAGATGACAGGGCCGGGGAGCTGTTTTTT
CSVEDDRAGELFF
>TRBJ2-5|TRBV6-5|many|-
TGTGCCAGCAGTTACTCGAATCAGGGCGGGGGCTCCCAAGAGACCCAGTACTTC
CASSYSNQGGGSQETQYF
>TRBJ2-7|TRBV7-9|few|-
TGTGCCAGCACCCCGGGGTGGACGTACGAGCAGTACTTC
CASTPGWTYEQYF
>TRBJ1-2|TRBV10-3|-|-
TGTGCCATCAGGGGGACCGACCTCTATGGCTACACCTTC
CAIRGTDLYGYTF
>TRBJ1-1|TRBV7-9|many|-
TGTGCCAGCAGCTTAGCGCTTGTGAACACTGAAGCTTTCTTT
CASSLALVNTEAFF
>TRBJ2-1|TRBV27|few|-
TGTGCCAGCAGTTTGGCGGGTTTAGGTGAGCAGTTCTTC
CASSLAGLGEQFF
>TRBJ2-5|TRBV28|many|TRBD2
TGTGCCAGCGCCCCGCCGGGACTAGCGTCCAGAGAGACCCAGTACTTC
CASAPPGLASRETQYF
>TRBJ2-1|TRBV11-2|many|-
TGTGCCAGCAGCCTAGAGGGACCGTCCGAGCAGTTCTTC
CASSLEGPSEQFF
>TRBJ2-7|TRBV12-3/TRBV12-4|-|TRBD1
TGTGCCAGCGCCAAACCGGGACAGGGTTCCTACGAGCAGTACTTC
CASAKPGQGSYEQYF
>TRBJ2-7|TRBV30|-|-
TGTGCCTGGAGTTTACAGGGAAACTACGAGCAGTACTTC
CAWSLQGNYEQYF
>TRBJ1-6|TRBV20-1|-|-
TGCAGTGCTAGACCCCGCTGGGAGGGAAGCTCCTATAATTCACCCCTCCACTTT
CSARPRWEGSSYNSPLHF
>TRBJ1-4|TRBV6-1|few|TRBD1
TGTGCCAGCAGACCCGGGACAGGGGCGGAAAAACTGTTTTTT
CASRPGTGAEKLFF
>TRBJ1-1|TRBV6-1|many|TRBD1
TGTGCCAGCACCAAAGGACAGGGGAAGAACACTGAAGCTTTCTTT
CASTKGQGKNTEAFF
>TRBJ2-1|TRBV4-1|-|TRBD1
TGCGCCAGCAGCCAAGATGGGGACAGTTACAGCTCCTACAATGAGCAGTTCTTC
CASSQDGDSYSSYNEQFF
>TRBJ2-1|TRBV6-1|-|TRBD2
TGTGCCAGCAGAGGGCTAGCGGGACAGAGCTCCTACAATGAGCAGTTCTTC
CASRGLAGQSSYNEQFF
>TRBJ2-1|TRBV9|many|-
TGTGCCAGCAGCGTAGAGGATGAGCAGTTCTTC
CASSVEDEQFF
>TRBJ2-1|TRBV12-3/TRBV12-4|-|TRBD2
TGTGCCAGCAGTTGGGGAGGGGTCCGGTACAATGAGCAGTTCTTC
CASSWGGVRYNEQFF
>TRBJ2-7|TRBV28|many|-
TGTGCCAGCAGCCTCAGCCCGGACTGGGATTTCTACGAGCAGTACTTC
CASSLSPDWDFYEQYF
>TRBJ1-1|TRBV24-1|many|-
TGTGCCACCAGTGATGGGCGAGCCGAAGCTTTCTTT
CATSDGRAEAFF
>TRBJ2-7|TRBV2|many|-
TGTGCCAGCACCGGGAGCTCCTACGAGCAGTACTTC
CASTGSSYEQYF
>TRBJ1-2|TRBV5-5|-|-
TGTGCCAGCAGCTTGGAGGGGTCTGGCTACACCTTC
CASSLEGSGYTF
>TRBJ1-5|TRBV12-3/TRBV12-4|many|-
TGTGCCAGCAAAAGGTCAGGGGCGAGGCAGCCCCAGCATTTT
CASKRSGARQPQHF
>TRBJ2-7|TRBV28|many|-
TGTGCCAGCACCAAACAACTGGGGTACGAGCAGTACTTC
CASTKQLGYEQYF
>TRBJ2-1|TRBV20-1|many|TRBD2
TGCAGTGCTCCGACCCCATGGGGCAGGGAGGGTAGCGGGAGTTCGAACAATGAGCAGTTCTTC
CSAPTPWGREGSGSSNNEQFF
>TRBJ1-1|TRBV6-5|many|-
TGTGCCAGCAGTTACGTAGGGGGGAACACTGAAGCTTTCTTT
CASSYVGGNTEAFF
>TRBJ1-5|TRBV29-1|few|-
TGCAGCGCTCCATTGGTCTCTAGAACTAGCAATCAGCCCCAGCATTTT
CSAPLVSRTSNQPQHF
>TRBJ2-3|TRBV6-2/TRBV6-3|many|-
TGTGCCAGCAGGTCTAGAGCAGATACGCAGTATTTT
CASRSRADTQYF
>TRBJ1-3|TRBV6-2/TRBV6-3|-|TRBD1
TGTGCCAGCAATACGGGACAGACTGGAAACACCATATATTTT
CASNTGQTGNTIYF
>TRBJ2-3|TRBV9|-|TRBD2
TGTGCCAGCAGCGTTAGCGGGGGGGGGGCAGATACGCAGTATTTT
CASSVSGGGADTQYF
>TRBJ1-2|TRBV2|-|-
TGTGCCAGCAGTGAAGTCGGGGGAGTGAGTGGCTACACCTTC
CASSEVGGVSGYTF
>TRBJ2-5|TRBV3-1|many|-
TGTGCCAGCAGCCAAGGTGGACTTGGGGAGACCCAGTACTTC
CASSQGGLGETQYF
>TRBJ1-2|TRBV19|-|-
TGTGCCAGTAGAACGGCGGGGGGAAACTATGGCTACACCTTC
CASRTAGGNYGYTF
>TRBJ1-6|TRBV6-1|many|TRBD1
TGTGCCAGCAGTGGTGAACAGGGGGGGTATTCACCCCTCCACTTT
CASSGEQGGYSPLHF
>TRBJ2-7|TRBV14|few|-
TGTGCCAGCAGCCATAATCTATGGGGCTACTACGAGCAGTACTTC
CASSHNLWGYYEQYF
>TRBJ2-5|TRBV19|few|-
TGTGCCAGTAGTTCCGAGTCGGACCGGACGGAGACCCAGTACTTC
CASSSESDRTETQYF
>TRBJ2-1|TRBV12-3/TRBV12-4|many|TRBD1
TGTGCCAGCAGTGCCAGAGGGACAGGGGCAAACAATGAGCAGTTCTTC
CASSARGTGANNEQFF
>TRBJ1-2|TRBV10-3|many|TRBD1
TGTGCCATCAGCTTCGGACAGGGGGCAAGTAAGGGCTACACCTTC
CAISFGQGASKGYTF
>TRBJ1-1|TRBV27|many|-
TGTGCCAGCAGCCAGCAGCCCTTGAACACTGAAGCTTTCTTT
CASSQQPLNTEAFF
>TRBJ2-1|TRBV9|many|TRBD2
TGTGCCAGCAGCGGGGGGACTAGACTATACAATGAGCAGTTCTTC
CASSGGTRLYNEQFF
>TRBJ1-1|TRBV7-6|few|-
TGTGCCAGCAGCTTAGTGGGCAGGGAGGGTGAAGCTTTCTTT
CASSLVGREGEAFF
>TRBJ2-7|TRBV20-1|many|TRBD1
TGCAGTGCTAGAGCCGGGACAGGGTCCTACGAGCAGTACTTC
CSARAGTGSYEQYF
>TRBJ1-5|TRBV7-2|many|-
TGTGCCAGCAGAAACCCGGGGCCCAATCAGCCCCAGCATTTT
CASRNPGPNQPQHF